This T cell receptor beta chain was sequenced during a study of beta chain features in type 1 diabetes. Across the study: Patients looked much like healthy donors when it came to age, gender and cell yields. Notes on the study in general: Patients with Type 1 diabetes showed moderately but significantly shorter TCRB CDR3s in all four CD4+ subsets.

Germline V gives CDR1 SEHNR, CDR2 FQNEAQ (reference sequence). The CDR3 spans 12 residues. Deletions cut 4 bases from V and 3 bases from J, with 7 bases between. Reverse transcription of all isolated RNA meant that expressed TCRB transcripts were sequenced. The average output of naive, central memory and regulatory T cell samples was about 3.57 million reads. The data were produced by immunoSEQ multiplex PCR, yet TCRdb's version contains in-frame clones alone and is incomplete. The sample carries roughly 160,000 clones, under 9.5% recorded once. This clone was seen a handful of times. Its antigen is unidentified. Post-sort purity exceeded 95% for all sorted populations.

The sequencing sample was made of central memory CD4+ T cells from blood. The chain carries TRBV7-9 and TRBJ2-7; D is possibly TRBD1 (6 bases). The sequence was collected from a man between 18 and 35 years old with type 1 diabetes. CDR3 sequence reads: CASSSQGYEQYF. CDR3 bases: TGTGCCAGCAGCTCACAGGGCTACGAGCAGTACTTC.